The rows below give T cell receptor beta chains drawn from one sample of a study of T cells in Graves' hyperthyroidism and ophthalmopathy. MiXCR was run by TCRdb on the multiplex PCR reads, yielding one entry per CDR3 protein. The table lists about 740,000 distinct CDR3 sequences, 14% of them singletons. The specimen was blood. The receptors derive from a woman between 18 and 29 years old with Graves' hyperthyroidism. CDR3s include the opening cysteine and the closing phenylalanine or tryptophan.

j_gene,v_gene,CDR3aa
TRBJ1-1,TRBV2,CASSAAATMNTEAFF
TRBJ2-1,TRBV18,CASSRSQGVESSGEQFF
TRBJ2-7,TRBV5-5,CASSLTPPQLYEQYF
TRBJ1-2,TRBV5-4,CASSLRQGANPDGYTF
TRBJ2-2,TRBV27,CASSLIQGNTGELFF
TRBJ2-7,TRBV20-1,CSAKPALTVGPSYEQYF
TRBJ1-6,TRBV20-1,CSARDRRGSYNSPLHF
TRBJ2-1,TRBV4-2,CASSQEVLARLNEQFF
TRBJ1-2,TRBV6-1,CASKAGANYGYTF
TRBJ2-5,TRBV9,CASSVVIGETQYF
NA,TRBV19,CATSDRVRETQFF
TRBJ2-5,TRBV30,CAWSARPETQYF
TRBJ2-1,TRBV10-1,CASSPSRASGSLYNEQFF
TRBJ1-1,TRBV20-1,CSARDEGRSLVTAFF
TRBJ2-2,TRBV13,CASSSRPGAGELFF
TRBJ1-4,TRBV28,CASRIVSGTGGEKLFF
TRBJ2-5,TRBV7-2,CASSTGPTRKETQYF
TRBJ2-5,TRBV27,CASSLLGTGTQETQYF
TRBJ1-5,TRBV7-2,CASSGTHNQPQHF
TRBJ1-4,TRBV5-8,CASSEGGQNRDEKLFF
TRBJ2-1,TRBV7-9,CASSPREGSSYNEQFF
TRBJ2-7,TRBV28,CASGLVGYEQYF
TRBJ2-6,TRBV7-9,CASSVPTSGSSPGANVLTF
TRBJ2-3,TRBV10-1,CATEADTQYF
TRBJ1-5,TRBV6-1,CASSGNQGVEQPQHF
TRBJ2-7,TRBV12-3/TRBV12-4,CASSSGGRRGTSYEQYF